The clone carrying this T cell receptor (beta chain) appeared a single time. Sequencing was performed with immunoSEQ multiplex PCR; in TCRdb, only in-frame clones are kept and a portion is missing. The sample lists some 140,000 clones, around 85% seen once, with less than 30% in the top ten. The record originates from a study of blood T cell repertoires in COVID-19. Study-level background: PBMCs, B-cell-depleted T cells, or T cells were the source of the cDNA or gDNA that made up the material.

Germline values: CDR1 MNHNS, CDR2 SASEGT. The CDR3 is made up of 14 amino acids. The germline V and J ends were trimmed by 6 bases and 2 bases, with 13 bases remaining between them. The chain links TRBV6-1 to TRBJ2-5; the D gene is possibly TRBD1 (6 bases). The sequenced material came from peripheral blood. This sequence originates from a woman aged 60-70 years with acute or convalescent COVID-19. The CDR3 region has the DNA TGTGCCAGCAGATTGGGACACCTACAAGAGACCCAGTACTTC. Amino acids: CASRLGHLQETQYF.